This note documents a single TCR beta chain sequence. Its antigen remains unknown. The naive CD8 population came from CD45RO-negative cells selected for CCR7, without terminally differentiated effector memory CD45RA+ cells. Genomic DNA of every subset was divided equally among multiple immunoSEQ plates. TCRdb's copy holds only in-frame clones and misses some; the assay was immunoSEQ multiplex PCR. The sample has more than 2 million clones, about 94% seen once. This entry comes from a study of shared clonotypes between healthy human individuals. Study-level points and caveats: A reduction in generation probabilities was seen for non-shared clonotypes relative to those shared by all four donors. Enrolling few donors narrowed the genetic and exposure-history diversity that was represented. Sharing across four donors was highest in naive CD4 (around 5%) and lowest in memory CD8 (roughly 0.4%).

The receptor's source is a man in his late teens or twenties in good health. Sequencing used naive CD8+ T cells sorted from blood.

Written as DNA, the CDR3 is TGCGCCAGCAGCGTGGGTGGCGGGGGGCTGACAGATACGCAGTATTTT. Its protein product is CASSVGGGGLTDTQYF. The V call is TRBV5-1, the J call TRBJ2-3; TRBD2 agrees at 8 bases. With V trimmed by 4 bases and J by 3 bases, 10 bases remained unmatched. CDR1 and CDR2 from the germline V gene are SGHRS and YFSETQ. There are 16 residues in the CDR3.